This T cell receptor beta chain was recovered during a study of T-cell reconstitution after alpha-beta-depleted transplantation in children. CDR1 KGHDR and CDR2 SFDVKD come from the germline V gene. Trimming took 12 bases from V and 2 from J, leaving 12 bases between them. This CDR3 region has 12 residues. For TCRbeta, the library was prepared with unique molecular identifiers. TCRdb reprocessed the PCR reads with MiXCR, giving one entry per CDR3 protein. The sample contains some 240,000 distinct CDR3 sequences, more than 7.5% of which appear only once. In this sample, this clonotype turned up a few times.

Sequenced here: PBMCs from the stem cell graft donor, sampled from the stem cell graft. The sequence was obtained from a human donor who donated a stem cell graft to a child with SCID. The chain uses TRBV24-1 and TRBJ2-5, with D perhaps given as TRBD1 or TRBD2 (5 bases each). The CDR3 here is CAVRGDQETQYF. As DNA, the CDR3 is TGTGCCGTCCGAGGGGATCAAGAGACCCAGTACTTC.